This T cell receptor (beta chain) was identified during a study of T cell repertoires in cytomegalovirus infection. The ends were cut back, 1 base at V and 2 bases at J, with 7 bases in the middle. Germline V gene data show CDR1 as MNHNS and CDR2 as SASEGT. The CDR3 runs 14 residues. MiXCR was run by TCRdb on the reads, yielding one entry per CDR3 protein. Of about 830,000 distinct CDR3 sequences in the sample, approximately 29% are singletons; the top ten hold approximately 13%. Study-wide points: Within the response measured ex vivo, HLA-C-restricted CMV-specific TCR beta clonotypes were dominant.

Worth noting for this clonotype: Its antigen is undetermined.

Material: cultured CD8+ T cells from PBMCs, obtained from culture after CMV antigen stimulation. This chain joins TRBV6-1 and TRBJ2-3, with D possibly matching TRBD2 (5 bases). This receptor was identified in a human donor in good health (CMV status not recorded). Some clones in this sample may be carry-over from other donors' samples. The CDR3 bases are TGTGCCAGCAGTGAAGGGACTTTCACAGATACGCAGTATTTT. Translated, it gives CASSEGTFTDTQYF.